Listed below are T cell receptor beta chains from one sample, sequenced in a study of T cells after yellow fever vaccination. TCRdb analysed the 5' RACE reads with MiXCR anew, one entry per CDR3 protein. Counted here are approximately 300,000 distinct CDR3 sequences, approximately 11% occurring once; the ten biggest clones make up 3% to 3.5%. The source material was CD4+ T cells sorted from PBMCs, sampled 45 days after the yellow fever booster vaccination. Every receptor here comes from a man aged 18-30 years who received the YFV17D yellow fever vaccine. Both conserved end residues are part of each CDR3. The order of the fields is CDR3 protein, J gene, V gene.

cdr3_aa: CATPFGVGDTQYF
j_call: TRBJ2-3
v_call: TRBV24-1

cdr3_aa: CASSLGPSGDGEKLFF
j_call: TRBJ1-4
v_call: TRBV5-1

cdr3_aa: CASSLAQGQETQYF
j_call: TRBJ2-5
v_call: TRBV5-1

cdr3_aa: CASSLVVSGPYNEQFF
j_call: TRBJ2-1
v_call: TRBV7-6

cdr3_aa: CSAQPSRGSYNEQFF
j_call: TRBJ2-1
v_call: TRBV20-1

cdr3_aa: CASSLFPAGARDTEAFF
j_call: TRBJ1-1
v_call: TRBV7-2

cdr3_aa: CASSSWTGNSPLHF
j_call: TRBJ1-6
v_call: TRBV6-5

cdr3_aa: CATGREIKEAFF
j_call: TRBJ1-1
v_call: TRBV2

cdr3_aa: CASSDRSGMDTQYF
j_call: TRBJ2-3
v_call: TRBV2

cdr3_aa: CASSLLGSLSGANVLTF
j_call: TRBJ2-6
v_call: TRBV28

cdr3_aa: CASSSRYSNQPQHF
j_call: TRBJ1-5
v_call: TRBV7-2

cdr3_aa: CSASPGTANQPQHF
j_call: TRBJ1-5
v_call: TRBV20-1

cdr3_aa: CASSQGYGDTQYF
j_call: TRBJ2-3
v_call: TRBV4-3

cdr3_aa: CASSSPGLAVYEQYF
j_call: TRBJ2-7
v_call: TRBV12-3/TRBV12-4

cdr3_aa: CASSPGSAQGNNEQFF
j_call: TRBJ2-1
v_call: TRBV6-5

cdr3_aa: CASSFYFRDRGEVNYGYTF
j_call: TRBJ1-2
v_call: TRBV27

cdr3_aa: CASSAPGTGGTKTQYF
j_call: TRBJ2-5
v_call: TRBV7-2

cdr3_aa: CSAGDSSYEQYF
j_call: TRBJ2-7
v_call: TRBV29-1

cdr3_aa: CSASPRGGHQETQYF
j_call: TRBJ2-5
v_call: TRBV20-1

cdr3_aa: CASSLGYRSSPLHF
j_call: TRBJ1-6
v_call: TRBV7-2

cdr3_aa: CASSYSGQGYGYTF
j_call: TRBJ1-2
v_call: TRBV6-5

cdr3_aa: CASSLQGAATEETQYF
j_call: TRBJ2-5
v_call: TRBV5-1

cdr3_aa: CASSLSMQGVAGELFF
j_call: TRBJ2-2
v_call: TRBV27

cdr3_aa: CASSLTPPELFF
j_call: TRBJ2-2
v_call: TRBV7-3

cdr3_aa: CASSTGQGWDQPQHF
j_call: TRBJ1-5
v_call: TRBV27

cdr3_aa: CASSFGGTSGNTIYF
j_call: TRBJ1-3
v_call: TRBV28

cdr3_aa: CATSRGGLPPEPQHF
j_call: TRBJ1-5
v_call: TRBV15

cdr3_aa: CASSASSSYNEQFF
j_call: TRBJ2-1
v_call: TRBV5-1

cdr3_aa: CASSYTNTDTQYF
j_call: TRBJ2-3
v_call: TRBV6-5

cdr3_aa: CASSYRGSGGAYNEQFF
j_call: TRBJ2-1
v_call: TRBV6-5

cdr3_aa: CASSLGRGGGNEQFF
j_call: TRBJ2-1
v_call: TRBV7-9

cdr3_aa: CASSQVGYGYTF
j_call: TRBJ1-2
v_call: TRBV4-3

cdr3_aa: CASSLAGQHNEQFF
j_call: TRBJ2-1
v_call: TRBV7-2

cdr3_aa: CASSLALAGLLGQPQHF
j_call: TRBJ1-5
v_call: TRBV7-2

cdr3_aa: CASSLRWTSGGENTQYF
j_call: TRBJ2-3
v_call: TRBV7-2

cdr3_aa: CASSLTAGVQYF
j_call: TRBJ2-7
v_call: TRBV27

cdr3_aa: CASSVGGGGSETQYF
j_call: TRBJ2-5
v_call: TRBV9

cdr3_aa: CSVDSRVLTDTQYF
j_call: TRBJ2-3
v_call: TRBV29-1

cdr3_aa: CSARARRVGQRSGELFF
j_call: TRBJ2-2
v_call: TRBV20-1

cdr3_aa: CASSSEQGGETQYF
j_call: TRBJ2-5
v_call: TRBV7-2

cdr3_aa: CASSLVLAGGQETQYF
j_call: TRBJ2-5
v_call: TRBV5-1

cdr3_aa: CASSGTGGYQPQHF
j_call: TRBJ1-5
v_call: TRBV2